What follows are 22 T cell receptor beta chains derived from one specimen sequenced in a study of blood T cell repertoires in COVID-19. Sequencing was performed with immunoSEQ multiplex PCR; in TCRdb, only in-frame clones are kept and a portion is missing. The data show approximately 110,000 clones, 80% to 85% seen once. Sequenced material: peripheral blood. These receptors originate from a man older than 75 with acute or convalescent COVID-19.

CDR3 nucleotide sequence: TGTGCCAGCAGTTTAACCTGGAGTACGGCTTTCTTT. Its protein is CASSLTWSTAFF. The gene calls are TRBV12-3 or TRBV12-4 and TRBJ1-1, with D uncertain. Deletions cut 2 bases from V and 11 bases from J, with 12 bases between. The CDR3 spans 12 residues.

In regard to this clone: At the DNA level, this CDR3 is encoded by other sequences in the same sample as well. The genes are TRBV5-1 and TRBJ2-3; 8 nucleotides align to TRBD2. V was pared by 0 bases and J by 0 bases, with 3 bases of the junction left unmatched. Germline CDR1 is SGHRS and CDR2 is YFSETQ. The CDR3 extends over 16 amino acids. In DNA form, the CDR3 reads TGCGCCAGCAGCTTGGTTAGCGGGACTAGCACAGATACGCAGTATTTT. Translation gives CASSLVSGTSTDTQYF.

The chain uses TRBV5-4 and TRBJ2-1; weak D call: TRBD2 (6 bases). Germline V lookup: CDR1 SGHNT, CDR2 YYREEE (reference sequence). This CDR3 is built from 13 residues. The V end lost 6 bases, the J end lost 7 bases, and 14 bases lay between the germline ends. CDR3 amino acids: CASTMGTPNEQFF. In nucleotides, the CDR3 is TGTGCCAGCACCATGGGGACTCCTAATGAGCAGTTCTTC.

There are a few counts of this clone. The chain combines TRBV3-1 (or the pseudogene TRBV3-2) with TRBJ2-2; D not certain. Germline values: CDR1 LGHDT, CDR2 YNNKEL (reference sequence). The CDR3 has 16 residues. V lost 0 bases, J lost 2 bases, and 10 bases lay in between. The CDR3 reads CASSQDLNPNTGELFF. The CDR3 DNA follows: TGTGCCAGCAGCCAAGATCTAAACCCTAACACCGGGGAGCTGTTTTTT.

The rearrangement joins TRBV2 to TRBJ1-1; 9 bases agree with TRBD1. Germline V CDR1 and CDR2: SNHLY, FYNNEI. Trimming at V came to 7 bases and at J to 0 bases, leaving 3 bases not matched to a gene. The CDR3 has 14 amino acids. In nucleotides, the CDR3 is TGTGCCAGCATTGGGACAGGGATGAACACTGAAGCTTTCTTT. Translation gives CASIGTGMNTEAFF.

This chain uses TRBV5-1 with TRBJ2-5; 9 nucleotides line up with TRBD1. Trimming removed 3 bases from V and 5 bases from J; junction bases left unmatched: 8. This CDR3 has 15 amino acids. Germline CDR1 and CDR2: SGHRS and YFSETQ. CDR3 loop: CASSSLLTGGETQYF. The CDR3 region has the DNA TGCGCCAGCAGCTCACTCCTAACAGGGGGCGAGACCCAGTACTTC.

This sequence joins TRBV6-5 and TRBJ1-2; D ambiguous. Trimming removed 5 bases from V and 2 bases from J, with 9 bases in between. The CDR3 totals 13 residues. Germline V gene sequence: CDR1 MNHEY, CDR2 SVGAGI. The CDR3 here is CASSIDKNYGYTF. The CDR3 DNA sequence: TGTGCCAGCAGTATCGACAAGAACTATGGCTACACCTTC.

This clone was recorded a few times. The chain joins TRBV9 to TRBJ2-5, with 11 bases identical to TRBD2. There are 15 residues in the CDR3. The V segment lost 4 bases and the J segment 2 bases; nucleotides outside the gene matches: 4. Germline V gene lookup returns CDR1 SGDLS and CDR2 YYNGEE. CDR3 protein: CASSPGTSGQETQYF. DNA of the CDR3: TGTGCCAGCAGCCCAGGGACTAGCGGTCAAGAGACCCAGTACTTC. The variable domain in full, with the rest retrieved from reference TRBV9 and TRBJ2-5, is DSGVTQTPKHLITATGQRVTLRCSPRSGDLSVYWYQQSLDQGLQFLIQYYNGEERAKGNILERFSAQQFPDLHSELNLSSLELGDSALYFCASSPGTSGQETQYFGPGTRLLVL.

The rearrangement uses TRBV5-1 and TRBJ2-5, with 9 bases matching TRBD2. The V and J ends lost 0 bases and 5 bases, in that order; junction bases with no gene match: 5. Germline V CDR1 and CDR2: SGHRS, YFSETQ. This CDR3 has 15 residues. CDR3 DNA sequence: TGCGCCAGCAGCTTGGAGAGCGGGAGGCGGGAGACCCAGTACTTC. This translates into CASSLESGRRETQYF.

The rearrangement uses TRBV10-3 and TRBJ2-7; D gene ambiguous. V was clipped by 6 bases and J by 2 bases, with 11 bases between them. Germline V gene lookup returns CDR1 ENHRY and CDR2 SYGVKD. This CDR3 region has 13 residues. The CDR3 loop is CAIRQALTYEQYF. The CDR3 coding sequence is TGTGCCATCAGGCAAGCCCTTACCTACGAGCAGTACTTC.

This chain links TRBV11-2 with TRBJ2-5; TRBD2 aligns across 7 bases. CDR3 length: 16 amino acids. The J segment lost 5 bases and the V segment lost 3 bases, leaving 12 bases of the junction unmatched. Germline-derived CDR1 and CDR2 are SGHAT and FQNNGV. The CDR3 DNA follows: TGTGCCAGCAGCTTGCGGGTCGTTGGGGGGGTGGAGACCCAGTACTTC. Translating it yields CASSLRVVGGVETQYF.

This clone was seen a single time. The gene calls are TRBV7-3 and TRBJ2-3; tentative D call: TRBD2 (6 bases). Trimming pared 3 bases from V and 0 bases from J, leaving 10 bases between. The CDR3 length is 15 residues. Germline V gene lookup returns CDR1 SGHTA and CDR2 FQGTGA. The CDR3 is CASSFTGESTDTQYF. The CDR3, as DNA: TGTGCCAGCAGCTTTACGGGAGAAAGCACAGATACGCAGTATTTT.

The CDR3 protein is CASSLRQAGANVLTF. The CDR3 DNA follows: TGTGCCAGCAGCCTCCGACAAGCTGGGGCCAACGTCCTGACTTTC. This chain connects TRBV6-5 to TRBJ2-6; no clear D. The CDR3 has 15 residues. The V and J ends lost 6 bases and 2 bases respectively, with 11 bases between them. Germline CDR1 MNHEY, CDR2 SVGAGI.

This chain uses TRBV6-5 with TRBJ2-7; 7 nucleotides match TRBD1. The CDR3 spans 15 residues. With 7 bases clipped from V and 0 bases from J, the junction kept 9 bases outside the gene matches. Looked up from germline, CDR1 is MNHEY and CDR2 is SVGAGI. The chain's CDR3 is CASKDRTLSSYEQYF. The CDR3 DNA reads as TGTGCCAGCAAGGACAGGACCCTATCCTCCTACGAGCAGTACTTC.

This chain connects TRBV28 to TRBJ2-2; tentatively, D is TRBD2 (7 bases). This CDR3 has 18 residues. V shed 2 bases and J shed 6 bases, with 22 bases lying between them. In germline, CDR1 is MDHEN, CDR2 SYDVKM. The CDR3 DNA follows: TGTGCCAGCAGTTTAACAGCGGGGACCAGGGGAGGGGCCGGGGAGCTGTTTTTT. It codes for CASSLTAGTRGGAGELFF.

The CDR3 bases are TGTGCCAGCAGGCGGGGGGACGGCCTTATCCCGGGGTCCCTCCACTTT. Amino acids: CASRRGDGLIPGSLHF. The chain uses TRBV5-4 and TRBJ1-6; possibly TRBD1 for D (5 bases). V was pared by 5 bases and J by 14 bases, with 26 bases between. Per germline, CDR1 SGHNT and CDR2 YYREEE (reference sequence). The length of the CDR3 is 16 residues.

This sequence joins TRBV30 and TRBJ2-7; a weak D match, TRBD1 (6 bases). The germline V gene has CDR1 GTSNPN and CDR2 SVGIG (reference sequence). Trimming cost V 5 bases and J 6 bases, with 17 bases left between them. The CDR3 consists of 13 residues. The DNA of the CDR3 is TGTGCCTGGGAGCCAGGGGTTCAGTCCGAGCAGTACTTC. Residues: CAWEPGVQSEQYF.

The V gene is TRBV7-2, the J gene TRBJ1-1; D unclear. Germline V gene sequence: CDR1 SGHTA, CDR2 FQGNSA. V was clipped by 1 base and J by 4 bases, with 10 bases between them. The CDR3 is 14 residues long. The chain's CDR3 is CASSLVSQSTEAFF. The CDR3 DNA reads TGTGCCAGCAGCTTAGTTAGTCAATCCACTGAAGCTTTCTTT.

J is TRBJ2-3 and V is TRBV16; 10 bases match TRBD1. CDR1 and CDR2 from the germline V gene are KGHSY and FQNENV. There are 14 residues in the CDR3. With V trimmed by 4 bases and J by 6 bases, 4 bases remained unmatched. The CDR3 protein is CASSRTGGIDTQYF. For the CDR3, the DNA is TGTGCCAGCAGCCGGACAGGGGGGATTGATACGCAGTATTTT.

This rearrangement joins TRBV2 to TRBJ2-7; TRBD1 aligns across 9 bases. Trimming cost V 7 bases and J 6 bases; bases outside gene matches: 7. From germline, CDR1 is SNHLY and CDR2 FYNNEI. The CDR3 consists of 13 residues. The CDR3 bases are TGTGCCAGCACCCTGGACAGGGGTCGCGAGCAGTACTTC. It encodes CASTLDRGREQYF.

The rearrangement joins TRBV3-1 (or the pseudogene TRBV3-2) to TRBJ2-5; 8 bases map to TRBD2. This CDR3 region has 17 residues. Germline V gene data show CDR1 as LGHDT and CDR2 as YNNKEL (reference sequence). The junction had 15 bases not matched to a gene; V was cut back by 0 bases and J by 9 bases. The CDR3 loop is CASSQDLREARRSSQYF. The CDR3 DNA reads as TGTGCCAGCAGCCAAGATCTGCGGGAGGCCCGGAGGTCGTCCCAGTACTTC.

The CDR3 DNA sequence: TGTGCCAGCAGCTTGTCGACAGTTCGCTCTGGAAACACCATATATTTT. Amino acids: CASSLSTVRSGNTIYF. The genes are TRBV7-2 and TRBJ1-3, with a possible D match to TRBD1 (5 bases). The germline gives CDR1 SGHTA, CDR2 FQGNSA. Trimming left V 3 bases short and J 0 bases short, with 12 bases between. This CDR3 is 16 amino acids long.